These T cell receptor beta chains were read from a single sample in a study of T cell repertoires in cytomegalovirus infection. One entry per CDR3 protein results from TCRdb running MiXCR on the reads. The sample shows hundreds of thousands of distinct CDR3 sequences, 20% to 25% of them seen only once. The sample comprised CD8+ T cells from PBMCs. These receptors were collected from a human donor in good health (CMV status not recorded). Some clones in this sample may be carry-over from other donors' samples. Each CDR3 is given with its conserved first and last residue. The D gene is left open where the match is weak. Clone sizes are given selectively: once, few, many, or a class where the clone is expanded.

d_call	v_call	j_call	clone_size	cdr3_length	cdr3_aa	cdr3_nt
NA	TRBV10-3	TRBJ1-1	NA	15	CARGDTLSRGTEAFF	TGTGCCAGAGGGGACACCTTAAGCAGGGGCACTGAAGCTTTCTTT
TRBD2	TRBV12-3/TRBV12-4	TRBJ2-1	many	16	CASRNLAGEPYNEQFF	TGTGCCAGCAGAAATTTAGCGGGGGAACCCTACAATGAGCAGTTCTTC
NA	TRBV14	TRBJ1-4	NA	14	CASSQYKAGEKLFF	TGTGCCAGCAGCCAATACAAGGCGGGGGAAAAACTGTTTTTT
NA	TRBV7-2	TRBJ2-5	many	13	CASSLNSPETQYF	TGTGCCAGCAGCTTAAACTCTCCAGAGACCCAGTACTTC
NA	TRBV20-1	TRBJ1-2	few	10	CSARDTGYTF	TGCAGTGCTAGAGATACTGGCTACACCTTC
NA	TRBV4-1	TRBJ2-1	few	13	CASSQTSYNEQFF	TGCGCCAGCAGCCAAACATCATACAATGAGCAGTTCTTC
NA	TRBV10-3	TRBJ2-2	NA	14	CAIKATKNTGELFF	TGTGCCATCAAGGCCACTAAGAACACCGGGGAGCTGTTTTTT
TRBD1	TRBV7-8	TRBJ1-2	many	17	CASSLEDWTGRGYGYTF	TGTGCCAGCAGCTTGGAGGACTGGACAGGGCGGGGCTATGGCTACACCTTC
NA	TRBV12-3/TRBV12-4	TRBJ2-1	NA	16	CASSFPPTISYNKQFF	TGTGCCAGCAGTTTCCCACCGACGATCTCCTACAATAAGCAGTTCTTC
TRBD1	TRBV7-9	TRBJ2-7	many	13	CASEGQGPYEQYF	TGTGCCAGCGAGGGACAGGGGCCCTACGAGCAGTACTTC
TRBD1	TRBV6-1	TRBJ1-1	NA	13	CASYDRGNTEAFF	TGTGCCAGCTATGACAGGGGCAACACTGAAGCTTTCTTT
NA	TRBV6-2/TRBV6-3	TRBJ2-5	few	14	CASRNPGTQETQYF	TGTGCCAGCAGAAACCCCGGGACTCAAGAGACCCAGTACTTC
TRBD2	TRBV12-3/TRBV12-4	TRBJ2-1	many	15	CASRRDGGARDEQFF	TGTGCCAGCAGGCGGGACGGGGGGGCCAGAGATGAGCAGTTCTTC
TRBD1	TRBV18	TRBJ2-1	NA	14	CASSPGTAHNEQFF	TGTGCCAGCTCACCAGGGACAGCTCACAATGAGCAGTTCTTC
TRBD1	TRBV10-3	TRBJ1-1	NA	15	CAIKDRVASVTEAFF	TGTGCCATCAAAGACAGGGTGGCGTCGGTGACTGAAGCTTTCTTT
NA	TRBV20-1	TRBJ2-3	few	16	CSAREGTGVSTDTQYF	TGCAGTGCTAGAGAGGGAACGGGGGTTAGCACAGATACGCAGTATTTT
TRBD1	TRBV3-1	TRBJ1-5	NA	18	CASSSSVLQGSSNQPQHF	TGTGCCAGCAGCTCGAGTGTTTTACAGGGGTCGAGCAATCAGCCCCAGCATTTT
NA	TRBV28	TRBJ2-5	NA	15	CASSSSLSLGETQYF	TGTGCCAGCAGTTCTAGTCTCTCGCTCGGGGAGACCCAGTACTTC
NA	TRBV28	TRBJ1-2	many	14	CASSPRDRDYGYTF	TGTGCCAGCAGTCCCCGGGACCGAGATTATGGCTACACCTTC
NA	TRBV7-2	TRBJ1-4	many	15	CASSLKAATNEKLFF	TGTGCCAGCAGCTTAAAGGCTGCAACTAATGAAAAACTGTTTTTT
NA	TRBV27	TRBJ1-3	NA	12	CASMNFGNTIYF	TGTGCCAGCATGAATTTCGGAAACACCATATATTTT
TRBD2	TRBV2	TRBJ2-1	NA	15	CASLGTSGVYNEQFF	TGTGCCAGCCTTGGGACTAGCGGGGTATACAATGAGCAGTTCTTC
NA	TRBV20-1	TRBJ2-1	NA	13	CSARKRAYNEQFF	TGCAGTGCTAGGAAGCGGGCTTACAATGAGCAGTTCTTC
NA	TRBV29-1	TRBJ2-1	NA	8	CSLGGQFF	TGCAGTCTCGGTGGGCAGTTCTTC
NA	TRBV7-6	TRBJ2-1	many	15	CASSPAAGSYNEQFF	TGTGCCAGCAGCCCTGCGGCGGGCTCCTACAATGAGCAGTTCTTC
TRBD1	TRBV28	TRBJ2-5	few	14	CASSWTGMGETQYF	TGTGCCAGCAGTTGGACAGGGATGGGAGAGACCCAGTACTTC
NA	TRBV6-6	TRBJ1-1	many	13	CASSYAANTEAFF	TGTGCCAGCAGTTACGCAGCGAACACTGAAGCTTTCTTT
NA	TRBV7-4	TRBJ2-3	NA	16	CASSLAIRDYTDTQYF	TGTGCCAGCAGCTTAGCAATCAGGGATTACACAGATACGCAGTATTTT
TRBD1	TRBV20-1	TRBJ1-3	few	16	CSARPLIRDRRNTIYF	TGCAGTGCTAGACCCTTAATCCGGGACAGAAGAAACACCATATATTTT
NA	TRBV4-3	TRBJ2-1	few	17	CASSQDRHPSSYNEQFF	TGCGCCAGCAGCCAAGATCGGCATCCTAGCTCCTACAATGAGCAGTTCTTC
NA	TRBV7-9	TRBJ1-2	NA	15	CASSPVGGRDYGYTF	TGTGCCAGCAGCCCAGTGGGGGGTAGAGACTATGGCTACACCTTC
TRBD1	TRBV5-1	TRBJ2-1	NA	19	CASSAPDGGQGTAYNEQFF	TGCGCCAGCAGCGCCCCCGATGGGGGACAGGGTACCGCCTACAATGAGCAGTTCTTC
TRBD1	TRBV28	TRBJ1-1	NA	16	CANSPLGETGGVEAFF	TGTGCCAACAGCCCCCTTGGAGAGACAGGGGGAGTTGAAGCTTTCTTT
NA	TRBV14	TRBJ2-7	once	13	CASSDSRVVEQYF	TGTGCCAGCAGCGACAGTCGCGTCGTCGAGCAGTACTTC
TRBD2	TRBV6-2/TRBV6-3	TRBJ2-1	many	17	CASRSPQASGGDNEQFF	TGTGCCAGCAGGTCCCCCCAAGCTAGCGGGGGGGATAATGAGCAGTTCTTC
NA	TRBV5-6	TRBJ1-5	few	15	CASSEGLSSNQPQHF	TGTGCCAGCAGCGAGGGGTTATCGAGCAATCAGCCCCAGCATTTT
NA	TRBV7-9	TRBJ2-3	many	14	CASSSPQSPDTQYF	TGTGCCAGCAGTTCACCCCAATCCCCAGATACGCAGTATTTT
TRBD1	TRBV14	TRBJ1-1	NA	14	CASSRQGVRTEAFF	TGTGCCAGCAGCCGACAGGGGGTGAGAACTGAAGCTTTCTTT